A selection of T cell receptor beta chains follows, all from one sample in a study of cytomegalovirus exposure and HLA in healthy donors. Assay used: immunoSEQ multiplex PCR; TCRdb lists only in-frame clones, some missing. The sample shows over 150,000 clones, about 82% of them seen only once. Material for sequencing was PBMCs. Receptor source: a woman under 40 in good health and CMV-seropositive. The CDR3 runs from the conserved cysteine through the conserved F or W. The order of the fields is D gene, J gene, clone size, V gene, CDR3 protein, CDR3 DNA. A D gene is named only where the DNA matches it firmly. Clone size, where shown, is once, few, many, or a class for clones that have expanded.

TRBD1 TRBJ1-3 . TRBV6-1 CATLDRAGNTIYF TGTGCCACCCTGGACAGGGCTGGAAACACCATATATTTT
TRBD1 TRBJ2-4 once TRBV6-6 CASRQGHLAKNIQYF TGTGCCAGCAGACAGGGGCACCTCGCCAAAAACATTCAGTACTTC
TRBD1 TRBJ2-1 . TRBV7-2 CASSLVAGQGFSFF TGTGCCAGCAGCTTAGTCGCTGGACAGGGGTTTTCGTTCTTC
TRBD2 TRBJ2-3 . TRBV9 CASSPGRGASDTQYF TGTGCCAGCAGCCCCGGGAGGGGGGCCTCAGATACGCAGTATTTT
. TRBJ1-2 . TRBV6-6 CAGGLSNYGYTF TGTGCCGGGGGGTTGTCTAACTATGGCTACACCTTC
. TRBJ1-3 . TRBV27 CASSFGRGMDTIYF TGTGCCAGCAGTTTCGGCAGGGGTATGGACACCATATATTTT
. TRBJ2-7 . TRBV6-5 CASKPLVTYEQYF TGTGCCAGCAAACCACTAGTCACCTACGAGCAGTACTTC
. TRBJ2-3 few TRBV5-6 CASSLAADTQYF TGTGCCAGCAGCTTGGCAGCGGATACGCAGTATTTT
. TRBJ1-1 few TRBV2 CASSEARDYTEAFF TGTGCCAGCAGTGAAGCCAGGGATTACACTGAAGCTTTCTTT
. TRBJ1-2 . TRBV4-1 CASSRPARLDVGGNYGYTF TGCGCCAGCAGCCGACCCGCTCGATTGGACGTCGGGGGTAACTATGGCTACACCTTC
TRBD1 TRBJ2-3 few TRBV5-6 CASSFDRGPADTQYF TGTGCCAGCAGCTTCGACAGGGGGCCCGCAGATACGCAGTATTTT
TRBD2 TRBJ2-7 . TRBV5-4 CASSLRLAGSYEQYF TGTGCCAGCAGCTTGCGACTAGCGGGTTCCTACGAGCAGTACTTC
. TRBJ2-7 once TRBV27 CASTSQPRGLSYEQYF TGTGCCAGCACTTCGCAGCCCCGGGGGTTGTCCTACGAGCAGTACTTC
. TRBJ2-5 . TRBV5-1 CASSLATGSQETQYF TGCGCCAGCAGCTTGGCCACGGGGAGCCAAGAGACCCAGTACTTC
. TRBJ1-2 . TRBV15 CATSRDSVYGYTF TGTGCCACCAGCAGAGATTCCGTATATGGCTACACCTTC
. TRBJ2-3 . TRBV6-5 CASSSKGVSTDTQYF TGTGCCAGCAGTTCCAAGGGAGTATCCACAGATACGCAGTATTTT
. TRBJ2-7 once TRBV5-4 CASSLEPRGAEQYF TGTGCCAGCAGCTTGGAGCCTAGGGGTGCCGAGCAGTACTTC
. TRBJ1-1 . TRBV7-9 CAAIRAGQAFF TGTGCCGCGATACGAGCGGGACAAGCTTTCTTT
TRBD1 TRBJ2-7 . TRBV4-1 CASSHQDRADYEQYF TGCGCCAGCAGCCACCAGGACAGGGCTGACTACGAGCAGTACTTC
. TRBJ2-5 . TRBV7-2 CASSLQGRGQETQYF TGTGCCAGCAGCTTACAGGGGAGGGGACAAGAGACCCAGTACTTC
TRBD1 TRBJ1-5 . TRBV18 CASSTGQGAGQPQHF TGTGCCAGCTCAACCGGACAGGGGGCAGGTCAGCCCCAGCATTTT
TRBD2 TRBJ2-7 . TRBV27 CASRNMEGGTYEQYF TGTGCCAGCAGAAACATGGAGGGAGGGACCTACGAGCAGTACTTC
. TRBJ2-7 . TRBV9 CASSGGDGPYEQYF TGTGCCAGCAGCGGGGGGGACGGGCCCTACGAGCAGTACTTC
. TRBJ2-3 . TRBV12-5 CASGLDRSSTDTQYF TGTGCTAGTGGCCTTGACAGGTCCAGCACAGATACGCAGTATTTT
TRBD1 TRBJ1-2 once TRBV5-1 CASSLGGTAHYGYTF TGCGCCAGCAGCTTGGGTGGGACAGCCCACTATGGCTACACCTTC
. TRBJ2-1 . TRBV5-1 CASSFGGEGGEQFF TGCGCCAGCAGCTTTGGCGGGGAGGGGGGTGAGCAGTTCTTC
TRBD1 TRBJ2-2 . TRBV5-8 CASKSPTGWNTGELFF TGTGCCAGCAAATCCCCGACAGGGTGGAACACCGGGGAGCTGTTTTTT
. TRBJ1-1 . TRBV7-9 CASFGQGNTEAFF TGTGCCAGCTTCGGCCAGGGGAACACTGAAGCTTTCTTT
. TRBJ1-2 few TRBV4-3 CASSQDGGAGDYGYTF TGCGCCAGCAGCCAAGATGGGGGGGCGGGGGACTATGGCTACACCTTC
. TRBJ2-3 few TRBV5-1 CASSQQARDTQYF TGCGCCAGCAGCCAACAAGCTAGAGATACGCAGTATTTT
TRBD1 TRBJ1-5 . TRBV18 CASSTGGDQPQHF TGTGCCAGCTCGACAGGGGGCGATCAGCCCCAGCATTTT
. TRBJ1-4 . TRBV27 CASSLGAGSGEKLFF TGTGCCAGCAGTTTAGGTGCAGGATCCGGTGAAAAACTGTTTTTT
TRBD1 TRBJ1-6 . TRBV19 CASSIRTGGAKNSPLHF TGTGCCAGTAGTATTAGAACAGGGGGCGCGAAGAATTCACCCCTCCACTTT
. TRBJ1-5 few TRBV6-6 CASSYPGNSNQPQHF TGTGCCAGCAGTTACCCCGGTAATAGCAATCAGCCCCAGCATTTT
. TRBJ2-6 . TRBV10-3 CAIWSSTNVLTF TGTGCCATCTGGAGTAGCACCAACGTCCTGACTTTC
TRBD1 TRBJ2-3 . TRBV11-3 CASSSTGGGLDTQYF TGTGCCAGCAGCTCGACAGGGGGCGGTTTAGATACGCAGTATTTT
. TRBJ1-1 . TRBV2 CASNREGRAQYGEAFF TGTGCCAGCAACCGGGAGGGCAGGGCACAGTATGGTGAAGCTTTCTTT
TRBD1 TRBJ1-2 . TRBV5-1 CASSSGTAYYGYTF TGCGCCAGCAGCTCTGGGACAGCCTACTATGGCTACACCTTC
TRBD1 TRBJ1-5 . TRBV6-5 CASRLSYRGHQPQHF TGTGCCAGCAGATTATCTTACAGGGGTCATCAGCCCCAGCATTTT
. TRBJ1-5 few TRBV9 CASSPGGLRQPQHF TGTGCCAGCAGCCCCGGGGGGCTGAGGCAGCCCCAGCATTTT
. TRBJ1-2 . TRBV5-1 CASGQGWANYGYTF TGCGCCAGCGGTCAGGGATGGGCTAACTATGGCTACACCTTC
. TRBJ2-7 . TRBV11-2 CASSFIGDEQYF TGTGCCAGCAGCTTTATCGGGGACGAGCAGTACTTC
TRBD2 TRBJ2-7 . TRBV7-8 CASSQAGGGNEQYF TGTGCCAGCAGCCAAGCGGGGGGGGGCAACGAGCAGTACTTC
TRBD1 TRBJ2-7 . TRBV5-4 CASSRRGQTYEQYF TGTGCCAGCAGCCGCAGGGGACAGACCTACGAGCAGTACTTC
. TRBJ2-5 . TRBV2 CASSEYRLQETQYF TGTGCCAGCAGTGAATACAGGCTCCAAGAGACCCAGTACTTC
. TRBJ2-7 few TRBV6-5 CASRFIQVDKQYF TGTGCCAGCAGATTTATACAGGTGGATAAGCAGTACTTC
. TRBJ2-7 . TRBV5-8 CASSLTAATEQYF TGTGCCAGCAGCTTGACGGCAGCGACCGAGCAGTACTTC
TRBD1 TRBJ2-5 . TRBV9 CASSAGTGLLKTQYF TGTGCCAGCAGCGCCGGGACAGGGCTATTAAAGACCCAGTACTTC
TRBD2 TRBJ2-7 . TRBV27 CASSPGGGYEQYF TGTGCCAGCAGCCCCGGGGGGGGCTACGAGCAGTACTTC
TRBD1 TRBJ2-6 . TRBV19 CASRIDRGQSSRGANVLTF TGTGCCAGTAGGATTGACAGGGGACAGTCAAGTCGTGGGGCCAACGTCCTGACTTTC